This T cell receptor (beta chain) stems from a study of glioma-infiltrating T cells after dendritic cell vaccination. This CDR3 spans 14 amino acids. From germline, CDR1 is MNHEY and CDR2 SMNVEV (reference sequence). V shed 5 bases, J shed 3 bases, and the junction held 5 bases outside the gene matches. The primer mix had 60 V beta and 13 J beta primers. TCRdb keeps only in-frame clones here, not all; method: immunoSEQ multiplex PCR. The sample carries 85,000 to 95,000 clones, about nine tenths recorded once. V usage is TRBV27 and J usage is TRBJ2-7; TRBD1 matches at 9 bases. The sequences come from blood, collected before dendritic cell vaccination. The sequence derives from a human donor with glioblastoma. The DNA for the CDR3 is TGTGCCAGCAGTCCCGGGACAGGGATCTACGAGCAGTACTTC. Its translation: CASSPGTGIYEQYF.